This is a list of T cell receptor beta chains from one sample in a study of sequential checkpoint blockade in melanoma. Clones were read by immunoSEQ multiplex PCR, and TCRdb kept only the in-frame ones, dropping some. The sample lists over 5,500 clones, roughly 26% seen once, with approximately 9.7% in the top ten. The source material was tumor tissue (inferred from file names), sampled from a patient given nivolumab and ipilimumab in sequence. The receptors derive from a human donor with melanoma. Each CDR3 is given with its conserved first and last residue. The D gene is left open where the match is weak. The size field is filled for only some rows; it gives once, few, many or a size class.

J	V	size	D	CDR3	DNA
TRBJ2-3	TRBV6-7	few	NA	CASSEWGQDPTDTQYF	TGTGCCAGCAGTGAATGGGGGCAGGACCCCACAGATACGCAGTATTTT
TRBJ1-4	TRBV28	few	NA	CASSLRDGSRDPNEKLFF	TGTGCCAGCAGTTTAAGGGACGGCTCTCGGGATCCTAATGAAAAACTGTTTTTT
TRBJ2-3	TRBV30	NA	NA	CAWSPYAGTQYF	TGTGCCTGGAGTCCTTATGCTGGTACGCAGTATTTT
TRBJ1-5	TRBV28	few	TRBD1	CASSWDRARQPQHF	TGTGCCAGCAGCTGGGACAGGGCCCGTCAGCCCCAGCATTTT
TRBJ1-1	TRBV28	NA	TRBD1	CASSLSYGTGDNTEAFF	TGTGCCAGCAGTTTATCTTATGGGACAGGGGATAACACTGAAGCTTTCTTT
TRBJ2-1	TRBV6-8	few	NA	CASSKRPDNEQFF	TGTGCCAGCAGCAAACGACCGGACAATGAGCAGTTCTTC
TRBJ2-3	TRBV6-8	NA	NA	CASSYSPSTDYPTDTQYF	TGTGCCAGCAGTTACTCGCCCTCCACGGACTACCCCACAGATACGCAGTATTTT
TRBJ1-1	TRBV6-8	few	NA	CASSYSAVGTEAFF	TGTGCCAGCAGTTACTCCGCGGTTGGCACTGAAGCTTTCTTT
TRBJ2-5	TRBV19	NA	NA	CASSKTLLEQTETQYF	TGTGCCAGTAGTAAAACCCTCCTGGAGCAAACAGAGACCCAGTACTTC
TRBJ2-5	TRBV9	many	TRBD1	CASSAITGGETQYF	TGTGCCAGCAGCGCAATCACAGGGGGTGAGACCCAGTACTTC